The entry below gives a single T cell receptor beta chain sequence along with its context. This sample stems from a study of blood T cell repertoires in COVID-19. Profiling relied on immunoSEQ multiplex PCR, and the TCRdb table lists in-frame clones only, not all of them. The sample records over 250,000 clones, 87% being singletons. The TCR sequence derives from a woman under 30 who had recovered from COVID-19. Sequences were obtained from PBMCs or T cells enriched from blood (not recorded which).

The CDR3 is CASSLVASTDTQYF. In DNA, the CDR3 is TGCGCCAGCAGCTTGGTAGCTAGCACAGATACGCAGTATTTT. This chain uses TRBV5-1 with TRBJ2-3; D not certain. V lost 0 bases and J lost 0, with 5 bases in between. Germline-derived CDR1 and CDR2 are SGHRS and YFSETQ. The CDR3 runs to 14 residues.